This T cell receptor (beta chain) was found in a study of memory CD4+ T cells and cytomegalovirus serostatus. The CDR3 totals 15 residues. Germline CDR1 and CDR2: MDHEN and SYDVKM. V gave up 1 base and J gave up 0 bases, with 7 bases separating them. Single viable CD3+CD4+CD8-CD45RO+ cells were sorted as the memory CD4+ T cells. Clones were sequenced by immunoSEQ multiplex PCR, and TCRdb holds only the in-frame ones, with some missing. This table has 40,000 to 55,000 clones, roughly three quarters appearing once. Sequencing was performed on memory CD4+ T cells from blood. The rearrangement uses TRBV28 and TRBJ1-5; D gene unclear. This sequence originates from an adult in good health and CMV-seronegative. This CDR3 is CASSLFSPSNQPQHF. The CDR3 DNA sequence: TGTGCCAGCAGTTTATTTAGTCCTAGCAATCAGCCCCAGCATTTT.